One and the same sample provided the 26 T cell receptor beta chains below, sequenced in a study of T cell responses to AZD1222 COVID-19 vaccine. Profiled with immunoSEQ multiplex PCR; TCRdb holds only in-frame clones, not every one. The sample contains fewer than 200,000 clones, 85% to 90% of which appear only once. This sample comprised peripheral blood, obtained 28 days after the second dose of the MenACWY control vaccine. The receptors stem from an adult who received the MenACWY meningococcal vaccine as a control.

Worth noting for this clone: An end of the junction does not agree with germline; a read error may underlie this. This sequence joins TRBV6-1 and TRBJ1-2, with TRBD1 identical over 8 bases. The CDR3 extends over 16 amino acids. Germline assignment: CDR1 MNHNS and CDR2 SASEGT. CDR3 protein: CASSQATGQGPRGYTF. CDR3 in DNA: TGTGCCAGCAGTCAAGCAACTGGACAGGGCCCTCGCGGCTACACCTTC.

The V gene is TRBV11-2, the J gene TRBJ1-1; D is unresolved. The V gene's germline CDR1 is SGHAT and CDR2 FQNNGV. V lost 1 base and J 5 bases, leaving 23 bases between the germline ends. The length of the CDR3 is 18 residues. The CDR3 coding sequence is TGTGCCAGCAGCTTAGGAGGGAATCGCCCCGCGGCGGGGACTGAAGCTTTCTTT. Protein: CASSLGGNRPAAGTEAFF.

V and J are TRBV24-1 and TRBJ2-3; perhaps D is TRBD1 or TRBD2 (7 bases each). Germline V gene lookup returns CDR1 KGHDR and CDR2 SFDVKD. Trimming stripped 9 bases from V and 5 bases from J, with 23 bases between. CDR3 length: 16 residues. The CDR3 is CATGASGRGPGDTQYF. The CDR3 DNA follows: TGTGCCACCGGCGCTAGCGGAAGGGGGCCAGGAGATACGCAGTATTTT.

The chain has TRBV7-2 and TRBJ1-1; D gene ambiguous. Germline-derived CDR1 and CDR2 are SGHTA and FQGNSA. This CDR3 contains 11 residues. V lost 2 bases and J lost 8, with 6 bases in between. The CDR3 DNA reads as TGTGCCAGCAGCTTATGGGGAGAAGCTTTCTTT. Translated: CASSLWGEAFF.

The chain joins TRBV7-9 to TRBJ2-7, with 7 bases matching TRBD1. The trim removed 4 bases at V and 5 bases at J, leaving 11 bases unmatched. This CDR3 has 15 amino acids. The germline gives CDR1 SEHNR, CDR2 FQNEAQ (reference sequence). The CDR3 DNA sequence: TGTGCCAGCAGCTCTAGACCGACAGGGAGCCACGAGCAGTACTTC. The encoded protein is CASSSRPTGSHEQYF.

The genes are TRBV24-1 and TRBJ2-2, with D perhaps TRBD1 (5 bases). V was clipped by 9 bases and J by 2 bases, with 9 bases between them. The germline gives CDR1 KGHDR, CDR2 SFDVKD. The CDR3 extends over 13 amino acids. CDR3 DNA: TGTGCCACCCGAAGGGGAAACACCGGGGAGCTGTTTTTT. This encodes CATRRGNTGELFF.

The rearrangement uses TRBV30 and TRBJ1-4; perhaps TRBD1 as D (5 bases). The CDR3 covers 12 residues. Germline V gives CDR1 GTSNPN, CDR2 SVGIG (reference sequence). Trimming removed 0 bases from V and 13 bases from J, with 12 bases in between. CDR3 loop: CAWSVTGEGLFF. The CDR3 DNA reads as TGTGCCTGGAGTGTAACGGGGGAGGGACTGTTTTTT.

The V call is TRBV30, the J call TRBJ2-7; TRBD2 aligns across 9 bases. The CDR3 totals 15 residues. V lost 1 base to trimming and J lost 2 bases; unmatched junction nucleotides: 6. The germline CDR1 and CDR2 sequences are GTSNPN and SVGIG (reference sequence). As DNA, the CDR3 is TGTGCCTGGAGTGAATTAAGCGGGGGGCCCTACGAGCAGTACTTC. Its translation: CAWSELSGGPYEQYF. Together with reference TRBV30 and TRBJ2-7, the CDR3 gives the full variable domain: SQTIHQWPATLVQPVGSPLSLECTVEGTSNPNLYWYRQAAGRGLQLLFYSVGIGQISSEVPQNLSASRPQDRQFILSSKKLLLSDSGFYLCAWSELSGGPYEQYFGPGTRLTVT.

The chain joins TRBV29-1 to TRBJ2-3; TRBD2 matches at 9 bases. This CDR3 region has 14 residues. Germline-derived CDR1 and CDR2 are SQVTM and ANQGSEA. V lost 6 bases, J lost 1 base, and 5 bases stayed unmatched. The CDR3 DNA sequence: TGCAGCGTGGGACTAGCTAGGGGCACAGATACGCAGTATTTT. This sequence encodes CSVGLARGTDTQYF.

This clone appeared once. The chain uses TRBV5-6 and TRBJ2-5; maybe TRBD1 (6 bases). CDR3 length equals 13 residues. Germline values: CDR1 SGHDT, CDR2 YYEEEE. V was trimmed by 0 bases and J by 5 bases, leaving 8 bases between them. The CDR3 spells CASSLAGDETQYF. DNA of the CDR3: TGTGCCAGCAGCTTGGCAGGGGACGAGACCCAGTACTTC.

The chain joins TRBV11-2 to TRBJ2-5; D gene unclear. CDR1 is SGHAT, CDR2 FQNNGV, per germline. Trimming took 5 bases from V and 5 from J, leaving 12 bases between them. CDR3 length equals 13 residues. CDR3 sequence reads: CASSGALYETQYF. The DNA for the CDR3 is TGTGCCAGCAGCGGAGCCTTGTATGAGACCCAGTACTTC. The full variable domain, rest sourced from reference TRBV11-2 and TRBJ2-5, is EAGVAQSPRYKIIEKRQSVAFWCNPISGHATLYWYQQILGQGPKLLIQFQNNGVVDDSQLPKDRFSAERLKGVDSTLKIQPAKLEDSAVYLCASSGALYETQYFGPGTRLLVL.

The gene calls are TRBV5-1 and TRBJ2-5; 10 nucleotides agree with TRBD2. CDR1 and CDR2 (germline): SGHRS, YFSETQ. CDR3 size: 20 residues. V gave up 0 bases and J gave up 1 base; unmatched junction bases: 15. The CDR3 DNA sequence: TGCGCCAGCAGCTTGGGGGCGACAGGGTTTAGGACTAGCGGCCAAGAGACCCAGTACTTC. Protein sequence: CASSLGATGFRTSGQETQYF.

The chain combines TRBV19 with TRBJ1-2; D is uncertain. The CDR3 contains 10 residues. The germline V gene encodes CDR1 LNHDA and CDR2 SQIVND (reference sequence). Deletions cut 5 bases from V and 8 bases from J, with 6 bases between. This chain's CDR3 is CASSSVGYTF. For the CDR3, the DNA is TGTGCCAGTAGTTCAGTCGGCTACACCTTC.

V usage is TRBV6-5 and J usage is TRBJ1-2; TRBD1 might be the D (5 bases). Trimming cost V 8 bases and J 2 bases, with 9 bases left between them. This CDR3 is 12 amino acids long. CDR1 and CDR2 from the germline V gene are MNHEY and SVGAGI. The DNA for the CDR3 is TGTGCCAGCGCCAGGGTGAACTATGGCTACACCTTC. This sequence encodes CASARVNYGYTF.

The chain employs TRBV3-1 (or the pseudogene TRBV3-2) and TRBJ2-7; possibly TRBD1 for D (5 bases). Germline lookup yields CDR1 LGHDT and CDR2 YNNKEL (reference sequence). This CDR3 comprises 13 residues. V was cut by 6 bases and J by 5 bases, with 14 bases left in between. This CDR3 is CASSQTQGHEQYF. The CDR3 bases are TGTGCCAGCAGTCAAACGCAGGGCCACGAGCAGTACTTC.

The chain carries TRBV25-1 and TRBJ1-1; 8 bases line up with TRBD1. Germline loops: CDR1 MGHDK, CDR2 SYGVNS. This CDR3 has 14 amino acids. Trimming took 5 bases from V and 3 from J; bases not matched to a gene: 5. CDR3 coding DNA: TGTGCCAGCAGTTTTCAGGGGGCTCACACTGAAGCTTTCTTT. It is translated as CASSFQGAHTEAFF.

The rearrangement links TRBV18 to TRBJ2-5, with D maybe TRBD1 (6 bases). Germline CDR1 reads KGHSH; CDR2 reads LQKENI. The CDR3 totals 16 residues. V gave up 0 bases and J gave up 7 bases, with 18 bases separating them. This chain's CDR3 is CASSPPGQFWPGTQYF. The CDR3 DNA follows: TGTGCCAGCTCACCACCGGGACAATTCTGGCCTGGGACCCAGTACTTC. Combining the CDR3 with reference TRBV18 and TRBJ2-5 gives the whole variable domain NAGVMQNPRHLVRRRGQEARLRCSPMKGHSHVYWYRQLPEEGLKFMVYLQKENIIDESGMPKERFSAEFPKEGPSILRIQQVVRGDSAAYFCASSPPGQFWPGTQYFGPGTRLLVL.

In its sample, this clone was seen a few times. The chain recombines TRBV28 with TRBJ1-2; weak D call: TRBD1 (6 bases). The length of the CDR3 is 16 residues. Germline CDR1 and CDR2: MDHEN and SYDVKM. The ends were cut back, 4 bases at V and 1 base at J, with 16 bases in the middle. The CDR3 is CASSSPTGRGNYGYTF. Written as DNA, the CDR3 is TGTGCCAGCAGTTCCCCGACAGGCCGTGGTAACTATGGCTACACCTTC.

The genes are TRBV21-1 and TRBJ2-1; TRBD2, the table's D call, was not compared with the DNA. TRBV21-1 is termed a pseudogene. The CDR3 is 16 amino acids. The chain's CDR3 is CASSKDLAGVGNEQFF. CDR3 coding DNA: TGTGCCAGCAGCAAAGACCTAGCGGGAGTGGGGAATGAGCAGTTCTTC.

The J gene is TRBJ2-7, the V gene TRBV19; tentatively, D is TRBD2 (6 bases). The CDR3 covers 14 residues. V was clipped by 5 bases and J by 7 bases, with 18 bases between them. The germline CDR1 and CDR2 sequences are LNHDA and SQIVND (reference sequence). CDR3 residues: CASSRDGRVGEQYF. In DNA, the CDR3 is TGTGCCAGTAGTCGGGACGGGAGAGTAGGAGAGCAGTACTTC.

The chain recombines TRBV12-3 or TRBV12-4 with TRBJ1-2; D is ambiguous. Trimming cost V 6 bases and J 4 bases, with 12 bases left between them. This CDR3 has 13 amino acids. The CDR3 loop reads CASRRLGIYGYTF. CDR3 bases: TGTGCCAGCAGACGTTTAGGAATCTATGGCTACACCTTC.

V usage is TRBV6-5 and J usage is TRBJ2-7; the D call may be TRBD1 or TRBD2 (6 bases each). The germline V gene has CDR1 MNHEY and CDR2 SVGAGI. Trimming removed 5 bases from V and 5 bases from J, with 13 bases in between. The CDR3 length is 13 residues. The DNA for the CDR3 is TGTGCCAGCAGTCATGGGGGGCTTAACGAGCAGTACTTC. This translates into CASSHGGLNEQYF.

In its sample, this clone is medium-sized. V is TRBV27 and J is TRBJ2-7; 11 bases are a match to TRBD2. The length of the CDR3 is 16 residues. V lost 2 bases and J lost 4; bases outside the gene matches: 7. Looked up from germline, CDR1 is MNHEY and CDR2 is SMNVEV (reference sequence). The CDR3: CASSLQGTSGGYEQYF. The CDR3 region has the DNA TGTGCCAGCAGTTTACAAGGGACTAGCGGAGGGTACGAGCAGTACTTC.

This clone occurred a few times. V usage is TRBV6-5 and J usage is TRBJ1-2, with 9 bases fitting TRBD1. There are 14 residues in the CDR3. Germline lookup yields CDR1 MNHEY and CDR2 SVGAGI. Losses at the gene ends were 7 bases for V and 4 bases for J; bases not matched to a gene: 7. CDR3 protein: CASNPDRGGYGYTF. In DNA, the CDR3 is TGTGCCAGCAACCCGGACAGGGGCGGCTATGGCTACACCTTC.

The chain has TRBV11-3 and TRBJ2-3; the D gene is possibly TRBD1 (8 bases). This CDR3 is built from 16 residues. The germline V and J ends were trimmed by 5 bases and 0 bases, with 15 bases remaining between them. Germline V lookup: CDR1 SGHNT, CDR2 YENEEA. The CDR3 DNA reads as TGTGCCAGCAGCCGGGGGGACAGGTCTAGCACAGATACGCAGTATTTT. It specifies CASSRGDRSSTDTQYF.

The chain has TRBV7-9 and TRBJ2-5; D is unclear. V gave up 8 bases and J gave up 8 bases, with 9 bases separating them. The CDR3 is made up of 10 amino acids. Germline CDR1 is SEHNR and CDR2 is FQNEAQ (reference sequence). CDR3 DNA: TGTGCCAGCGGAGATTTTACCCAGTACTTC. It yields the protein CASGDFTQYF.